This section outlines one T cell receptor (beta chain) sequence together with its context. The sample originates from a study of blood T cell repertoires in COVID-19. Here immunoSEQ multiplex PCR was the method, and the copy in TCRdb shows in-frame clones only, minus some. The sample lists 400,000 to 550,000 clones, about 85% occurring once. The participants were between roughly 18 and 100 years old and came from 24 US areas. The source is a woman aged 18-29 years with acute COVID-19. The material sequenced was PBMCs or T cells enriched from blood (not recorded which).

The CDR3 spells CASSVRGLYQPQHF. CDR3 DNA: TGTGCCAGTAGTGTCAGGGGATTGTATCAGCCCCAGCATTTT. This chain connects TRBV19 to TRBJ1-5; possibly TRBD1 for D (6 bases). Germline loops: CDR1 LNHDA, CDR2 SQIVND (reference sequence). The CDR3 contains 14 residues. The V end lost 5 bases, the J end lost 5 bases, and 13 bases lay between the germline ends.